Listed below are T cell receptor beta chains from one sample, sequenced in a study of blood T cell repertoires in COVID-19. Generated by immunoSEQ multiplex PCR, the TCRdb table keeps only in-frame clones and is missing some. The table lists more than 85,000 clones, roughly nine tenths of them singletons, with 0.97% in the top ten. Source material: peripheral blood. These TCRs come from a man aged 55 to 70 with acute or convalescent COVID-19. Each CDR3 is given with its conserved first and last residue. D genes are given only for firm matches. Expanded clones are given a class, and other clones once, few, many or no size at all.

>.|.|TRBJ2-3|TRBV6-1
TGTGCCAGCAGTGAATCAGGGGTTAGCACAGATACGCAGTATTTT
CASSESGVSTDTQYF
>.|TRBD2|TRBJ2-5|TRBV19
TGTGCCAGTAGTTCGGGACTAGCGGGAGGAGAGACCCAGTACTTC
CASSSGLAGGETQYF
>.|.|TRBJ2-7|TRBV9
TGTGCCAGCAGCGGGCTACCCCATTCTAGCGAGCAGTACTTC
CASSGLPHSSEQYF
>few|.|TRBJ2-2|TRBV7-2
TGTGCCAGCAGCTTAGCTTGGGTCAGGGGACCTTCCAGGGAGCTGTTTTTT
CASSLAWVRGPSRELFF
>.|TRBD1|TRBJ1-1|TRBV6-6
TGTGCCAGCAGTCAGGGGGCGCAGACTGAAGCTTTCTTT
CASSQGAQTEAFF
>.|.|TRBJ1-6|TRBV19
TGTGCCAGTAGTATCGGGAGGAGTTCACCCCTCCACTTT
CASSIGRSSPLHF
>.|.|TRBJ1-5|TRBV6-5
TGTGCCAGCAGTTACTCGAGATCCAGCAATCAGCCCCAGCATTTT
CASSYSRSSNQPQHF
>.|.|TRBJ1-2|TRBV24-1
TGTGCCACCAGTGAGGGGCGGAAATATGGCTACACCTTC
CATSEGRKYGYTF
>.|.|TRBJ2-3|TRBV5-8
TGTGCCAGCACCCCCCGAGGCACAGATACGCAGTATTTT
CASTPRGTDTQYF
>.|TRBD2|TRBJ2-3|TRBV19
TGTGCCAGTAGTGTAACGTCGACTAGCGGGAGTGGAGATACGCAGTATTTT
CASSVTSTSGSGDTQYF
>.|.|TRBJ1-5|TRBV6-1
TGTGCCAGCAGTGAAGCGTTGGGGGCTAGCAATCAGCCCCAGCATTTT
CASSEALGASNQPQHF
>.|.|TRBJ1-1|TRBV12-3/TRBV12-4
TGTGCCAGCAGCATGGACACCCACACTGAAGCTTTCTTT
CASSMDTHTEAFF
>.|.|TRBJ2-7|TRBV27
TGTGCCAGCAGTTCCTCCTGGGGCGGGACCCTATACGAGCAGTACTTC
CASSSSWGGTLYEQYF
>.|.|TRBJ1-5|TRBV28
TGTGCCAGCACCGTTCCCAATCAGCCCCAGCATTTT
CASTVPNQPQHF
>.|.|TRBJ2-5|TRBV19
TGTGCCAGTAGTATAGATCTGGACATTAAGGGTTGGGAGACCCAGTACTTC
CASSIDLDIKGWETQYF
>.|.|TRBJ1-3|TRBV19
TGTGCCAGTAGTCCACTTACGAACCTCGGAAACACCATATATTTT
CASSPLTNLGNTIYF
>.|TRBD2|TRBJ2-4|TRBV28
TGTGCCAGCAGTTTACGGGGGGACTACCAGATAGCCAAAAACATTCAGTACTTC
CASSLRGDYQIAKNIQYF
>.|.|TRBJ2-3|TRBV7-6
TGTGCCAGCAGCTTAGGTAAACTAGGTGGCACAGATACGCAGTATTTT
CASSLGKLGGTDTQYF
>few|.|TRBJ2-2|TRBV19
TGTGCCAGTAGTGTTAATAGAAACACCGGGGAGCTGTTTTTT
CASSVNRNTGELFF
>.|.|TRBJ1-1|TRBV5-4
TGTGCCAGCAGCTTGGTGGGCATCATGAACACTGAAGCTTTCTTT
CASSLVGIMNTEAFF
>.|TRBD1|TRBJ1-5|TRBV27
TGTGCCAGCAGCACTCGACAGGGAACTAATCAGCCCCAGCATTTT
CASSTRQGTNQPQHF
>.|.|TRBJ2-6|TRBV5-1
TGCGCCAGCAGCTTGGATTTGGGACTGGCGGTCCTTTCTGGGGCCAACGTCCTGACTTTC
CASSLDLGLAVLSGANVLTF
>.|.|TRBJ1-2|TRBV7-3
TGTGCCAGCAGTCGAGAGGGTCTCGGCTATGGCTACACCTTC
CASSREGLGYGYTF
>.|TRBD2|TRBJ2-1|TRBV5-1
TGCGCCAGCAGCATACTAGCGCCGAGCTCCTACAATGAGCAGTTCTTC
CASSILAPSSYNEQFF
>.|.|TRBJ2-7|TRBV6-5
TGTGCCAGCAGACAGGGTACCCCCTACGAGCAGTACTTC
CASRQGTPYEQYF
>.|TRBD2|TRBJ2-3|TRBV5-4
TGTGCCAGCAGGCCTAGACTAGCTGAGACAGATACGCAGTATTTT
CASRPRLAETDTQYF
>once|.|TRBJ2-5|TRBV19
TGTGCCAGTAGTATTACGTCAGGGGAACAAGAGACCCAGTACTTC
CASSITSGEQETQYF
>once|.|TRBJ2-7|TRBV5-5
TGTGCCAGCACCCTCGGGGTAAAGTACGAGCAGTACTTC
CASTLGVKYEQYF
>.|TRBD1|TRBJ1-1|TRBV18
TGTGCCAGCTCACCAAGGAGGGCAGGGGGCGCGAACACTGAAGCTTTCTTT
CASSPRRAGGANTEAFF
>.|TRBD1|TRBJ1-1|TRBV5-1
TGCGCCAGCAGCCAGGGGACAGGCACTGAAGCTTTCTTT
CASSQGTGTEAFF
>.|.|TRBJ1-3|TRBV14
TGTGCCAGCAGCCATCTAAACTCTGGAAACACCATATATTTT
CASSHLNSGNTIYF
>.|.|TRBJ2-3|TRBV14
TGTGCCAGCAGCCAAGATCTAGCAGATACGCAGTATTTT
CASSQDLADTQYF
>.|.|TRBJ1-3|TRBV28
TGTGCCAGCACCTTAGGGGGTTTAGGGGACTCTGGAAACACCATATATTTT
CASTLGGLGDSGNTIYF
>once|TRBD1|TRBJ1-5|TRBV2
TGTGCCAGCAGTCCTGGGGGGACAGACAATCAGCCCCAGCATTTT
CASSPGGTDNQPQHF
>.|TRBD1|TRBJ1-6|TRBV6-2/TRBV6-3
TGTGCCAGCAGTTCACCGGACAGGGTTTATTCACCCCTCCACTTT
CASSSPDRVYSPLHF
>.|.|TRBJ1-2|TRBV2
TGTGCCAGCAGTGAAGTTAGGGGCGGCTATGGCTACACCTTC
CASSEVRGGYGYTF
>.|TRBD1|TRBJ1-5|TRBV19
TGTGCCAGTAGTTCGGACAGGGTTCAGCCCCAGCATTTT
CASSSDRVQPQHF
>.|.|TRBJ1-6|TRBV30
TGTGCCTGGAGTTTTCATTTGGACACCGTGAATTCACCCCTCCACTTT
CAWSFHLDTVNSPLHF
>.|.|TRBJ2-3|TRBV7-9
TGTGCCAGCAGTTCAAACAGGCCAGATACGCAGTATTTT
CASSSNRPDTQYF
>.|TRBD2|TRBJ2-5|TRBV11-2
TGTGCCAGCAGGGGACTAGCGGCCCTCGGGACCCAGTACTTC
CASRGLAALGTQYF
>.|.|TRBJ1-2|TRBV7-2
TGTGCCAGCAGCTTGGGGGGTGGCTACACCTTC
CASSLGGGYTF
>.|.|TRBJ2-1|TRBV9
TGTGCCAGCAGCGTAGACAGCAACAATGAGCAGTTCTTC
CASSVDSNNEQFF
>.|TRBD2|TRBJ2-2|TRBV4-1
TGCGCCAGCAGCCTCTACTCTAGCGGGGGAAACACCGGGGAGCTGTTTTTT
CASSLYSSGGNTGELFF
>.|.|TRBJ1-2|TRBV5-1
TGCGCCAGCAGCCCCAGACAAGGGGCGGGCTACACCTTC
CASSPRQGAGYTF
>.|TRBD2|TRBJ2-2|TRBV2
TGTGCCAGCAGTCCAAGGACTAGCGGGAGGACCGGGGAGCTGTTTTTT
CASSPRTSGRTGELFF
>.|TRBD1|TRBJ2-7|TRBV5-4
TGTGCCAGCAGTCGACCCGGGACAGGGTCCTACGAGCAGTACTTC
CASSRPGTGSYEQYF
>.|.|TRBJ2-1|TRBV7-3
TGTGCCAGCAGCTTAACACGGAGCTCCTACAATGAGCAGTTCTTC
CASSLTRSSYNEQFF
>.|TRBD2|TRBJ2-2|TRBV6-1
TGTGCCAGCAGTGAACTAGCGGGAGATGTCACCGGGGAGCTGTTTTTT
CASSELAGDVTGELFF
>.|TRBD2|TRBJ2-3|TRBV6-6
TGTGCCAGCAGCCCCGGCGCAGCGGGGTCGCAGTATTTT
CASSPGAAGSQYF
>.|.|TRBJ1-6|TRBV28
TGTGCCAGCAGTTCCGGGGGATCACCCCTCCACTTT
CASSSGGSPLHF
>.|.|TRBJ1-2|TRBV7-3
TGTGCCAGCAGCTCGGGGCAGGGGCGAGATGGCTACACCTTC
CASSSGQGRDGYTF
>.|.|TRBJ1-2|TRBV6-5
TGTGCCAGCAGGCCCTCCAGGCCCCAGGGTGGTGGCTACACCTTC
CASRPSRPQGGGYTF
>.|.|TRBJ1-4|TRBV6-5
TGTGCCAGCGGGGGGACGGCGAATGAAAAACTGTTTTTT
CASGGTANEKLFF